Below are 2 T cell receptor beta chains sequenced from a single sample in a study of beta chain features in type 1 diabetes. General study findings and limits: A moderate, significant TCRB CDR3 shortening appeared in type 1 diabetes across four CD4+ subsets.

No antigen has been assigned to these receptors. The isolated RNA, all of it, was reverse transcribed, so expressed TCRB transcripts were what got sequenced. The table came from immunoSEQ multiplex PCR; TCRdb's copy has only in-frame clones and leaves some out. In the table there are hundreds of thousands of clones, roughly an eighth of which are singletons. The source material was naive CD4+ T cells from blood. The receptors were sampled from a man aged 18-30 years with type 1 diabetes.

This clone turned up a few times. The chain recombines TRBV4-2 with TRBJ1-2; no firm D call. The CDR3 loop spans 17 amino acids. V dropped 1 base and J dropped 4 bases, with 19 bases sitting between them. CDR1 and CDR2 from the germline V gene are LGHNA and YNFKEQ. CDR3 residues: CASSQADGQVGVYGYTF. The CDR3 region has the DNA TGTGCCAGCAGCCAAGCCGATGGGCAGGTCGGAGTCTATGGCTACACCTTC.

This clone was recorded a few times. The chain uses TRBV2 and TRBJ2-7; D gene uncertain. The CDR3 is 12 amino acids. V lost 4 bases and J lost 6, with 10 bases in between. CDR1 is SNHLY and CDR2 is FYNNEI in the germline V gene. Written as DNA, the CDR3 is TGTGCCAGCAGTGCAGGTTACTTCGAGCAGTACTTC. This encodes CASSAGYFEQYF.